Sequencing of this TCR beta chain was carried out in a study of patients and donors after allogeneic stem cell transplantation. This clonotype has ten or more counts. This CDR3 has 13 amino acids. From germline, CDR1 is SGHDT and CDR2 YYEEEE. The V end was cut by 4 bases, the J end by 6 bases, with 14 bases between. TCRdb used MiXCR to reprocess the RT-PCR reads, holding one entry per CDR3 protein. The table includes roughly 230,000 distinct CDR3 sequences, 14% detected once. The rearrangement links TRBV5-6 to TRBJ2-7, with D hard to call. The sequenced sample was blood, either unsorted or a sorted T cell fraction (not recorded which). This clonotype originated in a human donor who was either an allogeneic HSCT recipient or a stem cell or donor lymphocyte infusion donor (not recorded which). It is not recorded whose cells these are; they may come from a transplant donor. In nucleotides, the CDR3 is TGTGCCAGCAGCACCCAATATGTAGCCGAGCAGTACTTC. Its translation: CASSTQYVAEQYF.